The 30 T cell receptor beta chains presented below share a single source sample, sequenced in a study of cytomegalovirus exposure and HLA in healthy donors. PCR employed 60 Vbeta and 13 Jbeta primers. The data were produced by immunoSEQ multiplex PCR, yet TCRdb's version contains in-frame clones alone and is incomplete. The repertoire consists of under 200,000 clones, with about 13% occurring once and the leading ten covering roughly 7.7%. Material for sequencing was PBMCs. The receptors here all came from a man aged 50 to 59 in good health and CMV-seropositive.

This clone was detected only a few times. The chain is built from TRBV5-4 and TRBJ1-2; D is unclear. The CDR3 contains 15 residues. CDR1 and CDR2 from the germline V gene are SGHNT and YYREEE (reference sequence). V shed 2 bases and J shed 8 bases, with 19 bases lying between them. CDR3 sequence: CASSFAPGSTGGYTF. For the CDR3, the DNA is TGTGCCAGCAGCTTCGCCCCGGGGTCCACGGGGGGCTACACCTTC.

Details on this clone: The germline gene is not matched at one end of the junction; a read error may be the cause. CDR3 DNA sequence: TGTGCCAGCAGCTTAGAACAGATATCTAATTCACCCCTCCCCTTT. It specifies CASSLEQISNSPLPF. The chain is built from TRBV7-2 and TRBJ1-6; D gene unclear. Germline CDR1 is SGHTA and CDR2 is FQGNSA. This CDR3 contains 15 residues.

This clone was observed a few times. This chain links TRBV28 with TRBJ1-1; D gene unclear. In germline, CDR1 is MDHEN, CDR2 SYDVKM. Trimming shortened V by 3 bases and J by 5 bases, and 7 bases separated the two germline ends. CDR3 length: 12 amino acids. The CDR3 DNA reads TGTGCCAGCAGTTTGAGGTGGACTGAAGCTTTCTTT. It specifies CASSLRWTEAFF.

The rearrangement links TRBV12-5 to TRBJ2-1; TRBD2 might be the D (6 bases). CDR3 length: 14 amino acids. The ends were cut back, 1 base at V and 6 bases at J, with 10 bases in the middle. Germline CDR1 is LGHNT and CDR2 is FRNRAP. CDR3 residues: CASGLATTSNEQFF. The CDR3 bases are TGTGCTAGTGGTTTGGCTACGACTAGCAATGAGCAGTTCTTC.

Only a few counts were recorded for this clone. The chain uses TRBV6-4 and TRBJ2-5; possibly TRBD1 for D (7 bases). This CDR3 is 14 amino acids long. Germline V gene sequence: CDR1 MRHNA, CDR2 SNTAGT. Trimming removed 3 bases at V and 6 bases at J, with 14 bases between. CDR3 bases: TGTGCCAGCAGTGAAGGAGGGGGCGGGAAGACCCAGTACTTC. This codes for CASSEGGGGKTQYF.

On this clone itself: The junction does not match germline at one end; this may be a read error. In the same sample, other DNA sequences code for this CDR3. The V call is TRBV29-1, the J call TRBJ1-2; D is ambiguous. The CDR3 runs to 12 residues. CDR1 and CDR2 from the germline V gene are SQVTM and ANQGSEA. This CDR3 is CSLKHSNYGYTF. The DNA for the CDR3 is TGCAGCCTCAAACATTCTAACTACGGCTACACCTTC.

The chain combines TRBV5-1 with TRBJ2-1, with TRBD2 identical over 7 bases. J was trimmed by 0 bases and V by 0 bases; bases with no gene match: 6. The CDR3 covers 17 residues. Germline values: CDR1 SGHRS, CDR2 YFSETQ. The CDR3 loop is CASSLGSGRGSYNEQFF. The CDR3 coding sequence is TGCGCCAGCAGCTTGGGGTCAGGGAGGGGCTCCTACAATGAGCAGTTCTTC.

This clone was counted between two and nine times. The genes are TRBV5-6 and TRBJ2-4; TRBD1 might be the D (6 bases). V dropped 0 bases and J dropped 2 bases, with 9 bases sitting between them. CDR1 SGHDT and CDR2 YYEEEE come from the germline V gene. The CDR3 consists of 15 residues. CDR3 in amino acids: CASSLVRGSKNIQYF. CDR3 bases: TGTGCCAGCAGCTTGGTCAGGGGCTCCAAAAACATTCAGTACTTC.

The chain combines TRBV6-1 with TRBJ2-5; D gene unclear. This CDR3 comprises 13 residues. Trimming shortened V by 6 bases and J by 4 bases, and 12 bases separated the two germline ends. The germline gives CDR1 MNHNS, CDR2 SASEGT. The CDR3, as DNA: TGTGCCAGCAGCCAACGCCCGGGAGAGACCCAGTACTTC. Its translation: CASSQRPGETQYF.

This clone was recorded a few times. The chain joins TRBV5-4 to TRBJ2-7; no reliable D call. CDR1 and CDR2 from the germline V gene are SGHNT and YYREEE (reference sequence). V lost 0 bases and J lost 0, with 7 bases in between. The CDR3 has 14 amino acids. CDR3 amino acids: CASSLVSSSYEQYF. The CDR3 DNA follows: TGTGCCAGCAGCTTGGTATCGAGCTCCTACGAGCAGTACTTC.

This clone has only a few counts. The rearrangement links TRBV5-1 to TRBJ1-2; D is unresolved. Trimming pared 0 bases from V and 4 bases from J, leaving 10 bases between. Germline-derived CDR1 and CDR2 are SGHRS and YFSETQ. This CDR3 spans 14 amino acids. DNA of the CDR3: TGCGCCAGCAGCTTGGGATCGTATAGCTATGGCTACACCTTC. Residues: CASSLGSYSYGYTF.

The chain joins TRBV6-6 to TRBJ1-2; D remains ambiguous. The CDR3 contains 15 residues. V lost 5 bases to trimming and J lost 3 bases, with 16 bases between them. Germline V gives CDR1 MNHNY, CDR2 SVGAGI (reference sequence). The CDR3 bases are TGTGCCAGCAGTGGACTCTCCCCTGGGGACTATGGCTACACCTTC. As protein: CASSGLSPGDYGYTF.

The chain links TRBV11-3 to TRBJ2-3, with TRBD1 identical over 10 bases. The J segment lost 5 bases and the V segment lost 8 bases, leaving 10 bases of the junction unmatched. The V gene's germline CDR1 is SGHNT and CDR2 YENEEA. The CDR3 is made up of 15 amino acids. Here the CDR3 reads CASAPAGQGGDTQYF. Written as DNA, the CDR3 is TGTGCCAGCGCGCCGGCCGGACAGGGGGGAGATACGCAGTATTTT.

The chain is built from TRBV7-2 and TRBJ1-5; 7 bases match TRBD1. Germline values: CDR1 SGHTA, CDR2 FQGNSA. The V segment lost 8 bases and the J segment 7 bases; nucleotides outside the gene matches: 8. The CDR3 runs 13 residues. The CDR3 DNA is TGTGCCAGCGGACAGGATCGGGAACAGCCCCAGCATTTT. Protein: CASGQDREQPQHF.

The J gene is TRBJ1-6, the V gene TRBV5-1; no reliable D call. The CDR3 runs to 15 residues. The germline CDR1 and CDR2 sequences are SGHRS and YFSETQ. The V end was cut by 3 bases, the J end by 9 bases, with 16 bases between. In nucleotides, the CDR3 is TGCGCCAGCAGCTCACGTAGCGTTGATGGTTCACCCCTCCACTTT. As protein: CASSSRSVDGSPLHF.

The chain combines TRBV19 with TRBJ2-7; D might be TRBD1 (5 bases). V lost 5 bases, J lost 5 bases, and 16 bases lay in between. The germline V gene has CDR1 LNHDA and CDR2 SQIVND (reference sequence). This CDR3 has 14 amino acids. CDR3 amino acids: CASSQVGALDEQYF. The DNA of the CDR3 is TGTGCCAGTAGTCAGGTTGGGGCTCTCGACGAGCAGTACTTC.

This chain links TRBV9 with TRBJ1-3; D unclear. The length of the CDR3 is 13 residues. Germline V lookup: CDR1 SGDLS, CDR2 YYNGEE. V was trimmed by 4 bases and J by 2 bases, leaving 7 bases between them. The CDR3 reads CASSPVAGNTIYF. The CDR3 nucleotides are TGTGCCAGCAGCCCCGTTGCTGGAAACACCATATATTTT.

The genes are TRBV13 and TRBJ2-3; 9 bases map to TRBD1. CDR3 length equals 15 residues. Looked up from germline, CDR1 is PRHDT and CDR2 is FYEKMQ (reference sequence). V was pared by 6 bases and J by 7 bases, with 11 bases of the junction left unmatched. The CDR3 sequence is CASSFPGQGKNTQYF. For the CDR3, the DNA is TGTGCCAGCAGTTTCCCGGGACAGGGCAAAAATACGCAGTATTTT.

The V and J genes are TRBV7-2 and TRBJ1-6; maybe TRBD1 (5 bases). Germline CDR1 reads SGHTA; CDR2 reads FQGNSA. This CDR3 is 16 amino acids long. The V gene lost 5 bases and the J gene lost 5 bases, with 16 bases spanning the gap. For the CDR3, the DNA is TGTGCCAGCAGCCTCGCCGGGGGGACCAATAATTCACCCCTCCACTTT. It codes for CASSLAGGTNNSPLHF.

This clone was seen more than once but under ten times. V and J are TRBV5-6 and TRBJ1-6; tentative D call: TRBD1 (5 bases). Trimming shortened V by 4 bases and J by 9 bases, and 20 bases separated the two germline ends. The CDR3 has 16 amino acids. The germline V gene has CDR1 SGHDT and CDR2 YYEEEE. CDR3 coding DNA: TGTGCCAGCAGCGGGGCCCAGGGAGGGATAGTTTCACCCCTCCACTTT. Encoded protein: CASSGAQGGIVSPLHF.

CDR3 in amino acids: CASSPTGFGTEAFF. DNA for the CDR3: TGTGCCAGCTCACCCACAGGTTTCGGCACTGAAGCTTTCTTT. The chain is built from TRBV18 and TRBJ1-1; TRBD1 is a possible D gene (5 bases). V lost 3 bases, J lost 4 bases, and 12 bases lay in between. CDR3 size: 14 residues. In germline, CDR1 is KGHSH, CDR2 LQKENI.

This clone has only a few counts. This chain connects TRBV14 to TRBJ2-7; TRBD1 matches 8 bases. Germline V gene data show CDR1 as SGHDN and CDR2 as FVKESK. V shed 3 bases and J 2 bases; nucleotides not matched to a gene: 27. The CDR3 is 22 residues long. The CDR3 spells CASSHWGQVKLWVVGFTYEQYV. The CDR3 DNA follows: TGTGCCAGCAGCCACTGGGGACAGGTCAAACTTTGGGTCGTTGGTTTCACCTACGAGCAGTACGTC.

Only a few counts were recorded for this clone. This CDR3 reads CASSEAAEQFF. In nucleotides, the CDR3 is TGTGCCAGCAGTGAAGCAGCAGAGCAGTTCTTC. The chain carries TRBV2 and TRBJ2-1; D is unclear. V dropped 0 bases and J dropped 10 bases, with 4 bases sitting between them. There are 11 residues in the CDR3. Germline-derived CDR1 and CDR2 are SNHLY and FYNNEI.

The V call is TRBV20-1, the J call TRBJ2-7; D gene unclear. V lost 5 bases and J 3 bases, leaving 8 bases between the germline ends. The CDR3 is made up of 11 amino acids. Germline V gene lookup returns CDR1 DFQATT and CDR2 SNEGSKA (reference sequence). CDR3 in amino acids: CSAAYSYEQYF. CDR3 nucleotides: TGCAGTGCTGCCTACAGCTACGAGCAGTACTTC.

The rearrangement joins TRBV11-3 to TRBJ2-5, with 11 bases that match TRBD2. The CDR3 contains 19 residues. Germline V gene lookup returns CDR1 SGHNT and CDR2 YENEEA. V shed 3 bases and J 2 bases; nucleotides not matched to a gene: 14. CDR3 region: CASSFTSGGRRRAQETQYF. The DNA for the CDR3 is TGTGCCAGCAGCTTCACTAGCGGGGGCCGAAGAAGAGCTCAAGAGACCCAGTACTTC. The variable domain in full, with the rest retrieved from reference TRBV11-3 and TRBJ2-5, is EAGVVQSPRYKIIEKKQPVAFWCNPISGHNTLYWYLQNLGQGPELLIRYENEEAVDDSQLPKDRFSAERLKGVDSTLKIQPAELGDSAVYLCASSFTSGGRRRAQETQYFGPGTRLLVL.

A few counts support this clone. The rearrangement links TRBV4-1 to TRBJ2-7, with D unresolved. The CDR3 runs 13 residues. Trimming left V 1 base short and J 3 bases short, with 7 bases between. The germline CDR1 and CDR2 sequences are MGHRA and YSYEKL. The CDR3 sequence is CASSQGLGYEQYV. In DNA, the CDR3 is TGCGCCAGCAGCCAAGGTCTAGGCTACGAGCAGTACGTC.

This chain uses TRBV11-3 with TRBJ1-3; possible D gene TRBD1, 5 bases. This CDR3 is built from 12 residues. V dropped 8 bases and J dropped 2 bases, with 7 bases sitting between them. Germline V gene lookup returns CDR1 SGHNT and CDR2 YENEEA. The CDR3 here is CASRQPGNTIYF. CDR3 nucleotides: TGTGCCAGCCGACAGCCTGGAAACACCATATATTTT.

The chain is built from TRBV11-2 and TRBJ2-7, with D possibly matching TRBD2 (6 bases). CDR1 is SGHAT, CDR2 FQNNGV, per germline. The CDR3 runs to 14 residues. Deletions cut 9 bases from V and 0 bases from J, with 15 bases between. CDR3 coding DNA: TGTGCCAGTCAAGTCTGGAGGGGCTCCTACGAGCAGTACGTC. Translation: CASQVWRGSYEQYV.

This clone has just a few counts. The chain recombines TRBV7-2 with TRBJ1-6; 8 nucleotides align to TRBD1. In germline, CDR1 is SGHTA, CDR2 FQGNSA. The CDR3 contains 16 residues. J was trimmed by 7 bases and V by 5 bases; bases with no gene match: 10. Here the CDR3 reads CASSQDGQGPNSPLHF. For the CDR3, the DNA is TGTGCCAGCAGCCAGGATGGACAGGGACCGAATTCACCCCTCCACTTT.

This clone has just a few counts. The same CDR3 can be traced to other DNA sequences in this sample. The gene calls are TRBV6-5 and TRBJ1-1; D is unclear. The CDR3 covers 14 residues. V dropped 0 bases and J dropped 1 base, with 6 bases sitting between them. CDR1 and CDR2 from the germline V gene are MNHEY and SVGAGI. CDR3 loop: CASSYSRSNTEAFF. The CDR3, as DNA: TGTGCCAGCAGTTACTCGAGGTCGAACACTGAAGCTTTCTTT.